This record covers a single T cell receptor (beta chain). The antigen is not known. These data belong to a study of cytomegalovirus exposure and HLA in healthy donors. Notes on the study in general: Using a false discovery rate of 0.05, a later analysis showed that about 16,000 TCR beta sequences were associated with HLA alleles. Most TCR sequences were seen very rarely across donors, but some public TCRs occurred in many. In a later analysis, HLA-associated beta chains showed higher expansion and lower generation probabilities than comparable chains.

Primers: 60 Vbeta forward and 13 Jbeta reverse. TCRdb's copy holds only in-frame clones and misses some; the assay was immunoSEQ multiplex PCR. The sample holds roughly 100,000 clones, 65% to 90% seen once. The germline V and J ends were trimmed by 6 bases and 6 bases, with 23 bases remaining between them. Germline loops: CDR1 SEHNR, CDR2 FQNEAQ (reference sequence). The length of the CDR3 is 16 residues. This clonotype originated in a man aged 50 to 59 in good health and CMV-seronegative. Sequencing used PBMCs. The J gene is TRBJ2-5, the V gene TRBV7-9, with a possible D match to TRBD2 (6 bases). CDR3 sequence (DNA): TGTGCCAGCAGTTCGCCCATCGGGCCCGGGAGCCAGACCCAGTACTTC. Its translation: CASSSPIGPGSQTQYF.